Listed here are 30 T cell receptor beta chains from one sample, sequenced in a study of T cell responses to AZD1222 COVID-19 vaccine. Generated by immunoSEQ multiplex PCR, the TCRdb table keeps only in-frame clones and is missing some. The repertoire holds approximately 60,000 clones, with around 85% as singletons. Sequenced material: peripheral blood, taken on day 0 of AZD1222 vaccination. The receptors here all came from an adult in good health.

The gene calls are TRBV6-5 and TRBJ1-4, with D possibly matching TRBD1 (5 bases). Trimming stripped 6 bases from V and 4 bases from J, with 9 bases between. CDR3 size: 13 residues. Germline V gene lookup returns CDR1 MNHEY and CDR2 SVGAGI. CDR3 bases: TGTGCCAGCAGAACAGGTGATAATGAAAAACTGTTTTTT. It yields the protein CASRTGDNEKLFF.

CDR3 bases: TGTGCCAGCAGCACCCCCACAGGGAAGAACACTGAAGCTTTCTTT. Protein sequence: CASSTPTGKNTEAFF. The V call is TRBV7-9, the J call TRBJ1-1, with D possibly TRBD1 on 6 matching bases. Germline V lookup: CDR1 SEHNR, CDR2 FQNEAQ (reference sequence). This CDR3 comprises 15 residues. Trimming took off 5 bases at V and 1 base at J, with 14 bases between the two ends.

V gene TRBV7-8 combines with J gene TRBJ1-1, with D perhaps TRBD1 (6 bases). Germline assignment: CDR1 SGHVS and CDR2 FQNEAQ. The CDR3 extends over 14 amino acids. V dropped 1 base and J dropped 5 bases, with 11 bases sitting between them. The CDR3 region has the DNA TGTGCCAGCAGCTTAGTCTGGGGGCAAACTGAAGCTTTCTTT. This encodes CASSLVWGQTEAFF.

This CDR3 is CATGQGLNYGYTF. In nucleotides, the CDR3 is TGTGCCACCGGACAGGGATTGAACTATGGCTACACCTTC. The chain joins TRBV27 to TRBJ1-2; TRBD1 aligns across 8 bases. The CDR3 spans 13 residues. Germline CDR1 is MNHEY and CDR2 is SMNVEV (reference sequence). V lost 10 bases to trimming and J lost 2 bases; unmatched junction nucleotides: 6.

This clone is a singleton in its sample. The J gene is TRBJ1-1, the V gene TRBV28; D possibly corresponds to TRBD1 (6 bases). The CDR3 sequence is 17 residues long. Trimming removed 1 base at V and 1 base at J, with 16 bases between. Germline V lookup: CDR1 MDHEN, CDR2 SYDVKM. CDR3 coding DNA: TGTGCCAGCAGTTTATTTGTGGGGGGCAGGGAGAACACTGAAGCTTTCTTT. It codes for CASSLFVGGRENTEAFF.

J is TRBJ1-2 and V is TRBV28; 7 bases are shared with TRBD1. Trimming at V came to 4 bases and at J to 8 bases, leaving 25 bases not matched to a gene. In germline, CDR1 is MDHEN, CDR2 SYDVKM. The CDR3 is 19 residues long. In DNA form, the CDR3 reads TGTGCCAGCAGTTATTTATCGCTCCGACTCGGACAGGTGCCGGAAGGCTACACCTTC. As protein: CASSYLSLRLGQVPEGYTF.

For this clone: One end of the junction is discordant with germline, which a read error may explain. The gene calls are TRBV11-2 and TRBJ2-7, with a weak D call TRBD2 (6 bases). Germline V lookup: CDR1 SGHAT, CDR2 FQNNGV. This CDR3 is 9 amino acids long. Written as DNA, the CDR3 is TGTGCCAGCCCCCTCGGGGGTCTCTTC. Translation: CASPLGGLF.

The CDR3 is CASSQGTGANEKLFF. CDR3 DNA: TGTGCCAGCAGCCAGGGAACGGGTGCTAATGAAAAACTGTTTTTT. This chain connects TRBV3-1 (or the pseudogene TRBV3-2) to TRBJ1-4; D unresolved. The CDR3 sequence is 15 residues long. The V gene's germline CDR1 is LGHDT and CDR2 YNNKEL (reference sequence). Trimming removed 3 bases at V and 3 bases at J, with 11 bases between.

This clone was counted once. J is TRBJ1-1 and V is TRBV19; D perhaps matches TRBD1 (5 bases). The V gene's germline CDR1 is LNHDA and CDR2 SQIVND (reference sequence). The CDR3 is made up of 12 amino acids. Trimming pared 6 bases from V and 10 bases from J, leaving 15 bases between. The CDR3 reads CASRERGIGAFF. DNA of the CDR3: TGTGCCAGTAGGGAAAGGGGTATCGGAGCTTTCTTT. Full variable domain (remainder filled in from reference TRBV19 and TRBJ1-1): DGGITQSPKYLFRKEGQNVTLSCEQNLNHDAMYWYRQDPGQGLRLIYYSQIVNDFQKGDIAEGYSVSREKKESFPLTVTSAQKNPTAFYLCASRERGIGAFFGQGTRLTVV.

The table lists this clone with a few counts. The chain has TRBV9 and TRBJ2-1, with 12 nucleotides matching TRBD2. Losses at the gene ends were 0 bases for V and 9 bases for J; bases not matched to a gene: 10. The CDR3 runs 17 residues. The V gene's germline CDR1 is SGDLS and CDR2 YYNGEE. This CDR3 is CASSVGPASGRDGEQFF. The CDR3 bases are TGTGCCAGCAGCGTAGGACCCGCTAGCGGGAGGGACGGTGAGCAGTTCTTC.

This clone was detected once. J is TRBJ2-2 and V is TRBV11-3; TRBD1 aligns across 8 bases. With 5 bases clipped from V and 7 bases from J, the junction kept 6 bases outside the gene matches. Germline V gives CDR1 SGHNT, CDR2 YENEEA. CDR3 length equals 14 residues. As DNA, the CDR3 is TGTGCCAGCAGCGAGGACAGGGTTGTCGGGGAGCTGTTTTTT. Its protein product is CASSEDRVVGELFF.

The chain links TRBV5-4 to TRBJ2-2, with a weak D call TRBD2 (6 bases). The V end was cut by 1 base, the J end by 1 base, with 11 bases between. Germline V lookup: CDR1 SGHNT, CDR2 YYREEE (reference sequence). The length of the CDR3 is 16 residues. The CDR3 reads CASSLWAGRNTGELFF. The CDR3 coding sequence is TGTGCCAGCAGCTTGTGGGCGGGAAGGAACACCGGGGAGCTGTTTTTT.

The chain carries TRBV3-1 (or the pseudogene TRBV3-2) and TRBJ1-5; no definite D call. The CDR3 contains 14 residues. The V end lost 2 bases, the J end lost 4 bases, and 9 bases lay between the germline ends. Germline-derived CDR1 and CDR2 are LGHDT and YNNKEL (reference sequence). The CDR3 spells CASSQQNGNQPQHF. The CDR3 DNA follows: TGTGCCAGCAGCCAACAGAACGGGAATCAGCCCCAGCATTTT.

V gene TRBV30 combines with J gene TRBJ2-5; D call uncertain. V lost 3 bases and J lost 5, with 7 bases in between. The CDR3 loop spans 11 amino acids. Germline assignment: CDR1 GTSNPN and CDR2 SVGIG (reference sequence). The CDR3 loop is CAWSPLETQYF. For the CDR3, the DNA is TGTGCCTGGAGCCCCCTGGAGACCCAGTACTTC.

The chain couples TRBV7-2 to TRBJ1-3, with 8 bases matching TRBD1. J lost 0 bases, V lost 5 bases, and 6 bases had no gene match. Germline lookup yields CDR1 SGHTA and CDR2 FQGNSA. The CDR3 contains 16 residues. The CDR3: CASSMGQASSGNTIYF. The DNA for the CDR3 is TGTGCCAGCAGCATGGGACAGGCAAGCTCTGGAAACACCATATATTTT.

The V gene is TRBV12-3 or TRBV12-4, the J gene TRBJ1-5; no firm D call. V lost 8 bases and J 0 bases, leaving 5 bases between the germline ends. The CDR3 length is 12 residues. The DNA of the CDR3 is TGTGCCAGCGCGGATAGCAATCAGCCCCAGCATTTT. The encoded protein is CASADSNQPQHF.

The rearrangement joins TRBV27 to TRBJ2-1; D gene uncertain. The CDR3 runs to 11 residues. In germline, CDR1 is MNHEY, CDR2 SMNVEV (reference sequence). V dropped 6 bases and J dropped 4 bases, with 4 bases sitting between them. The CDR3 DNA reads TGTGCCAGCAGACAGTACAATGAGCAGTTCTTC. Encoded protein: CASRQYNEQFF.

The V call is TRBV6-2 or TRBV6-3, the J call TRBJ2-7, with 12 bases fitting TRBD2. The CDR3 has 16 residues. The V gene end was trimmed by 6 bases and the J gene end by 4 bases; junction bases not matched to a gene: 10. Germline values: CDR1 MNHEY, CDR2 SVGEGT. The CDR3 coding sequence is TGTGCCAGCAGCACCGGGACTAGCGGGCTTCGGTACGAGCAGTACTTC. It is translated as CASSTGTSGLRYEQYF.

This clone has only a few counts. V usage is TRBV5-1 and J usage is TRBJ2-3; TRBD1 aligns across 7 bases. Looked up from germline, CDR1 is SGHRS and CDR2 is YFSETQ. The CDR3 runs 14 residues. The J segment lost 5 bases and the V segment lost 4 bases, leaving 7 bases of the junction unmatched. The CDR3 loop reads CASSTDRAIDTQYF. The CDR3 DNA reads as TGCGCCAGCAGCACCGACAGGGCCATAGATACGCAGTATTTT. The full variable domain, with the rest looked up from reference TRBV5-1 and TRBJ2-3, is KAGVTQTPRYLIKTRGQQVTLSCSPISGHRSVSWYQQTPGQGLQFLFEYFSETQRNKGNFPGRFSGRQFSNSRSEMNVSTLELGDSALYLCASSTDRAIDTQYFGPGTRLTVL.

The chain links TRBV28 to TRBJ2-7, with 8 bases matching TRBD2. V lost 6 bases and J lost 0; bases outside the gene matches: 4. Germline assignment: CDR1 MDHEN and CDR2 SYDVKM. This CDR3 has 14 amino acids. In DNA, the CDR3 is TGTGCCAGCAGCGGGAGGGGAAGCTCCTACGAGCAGTACTTC. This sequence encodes CASSGRGSSYEQYF.

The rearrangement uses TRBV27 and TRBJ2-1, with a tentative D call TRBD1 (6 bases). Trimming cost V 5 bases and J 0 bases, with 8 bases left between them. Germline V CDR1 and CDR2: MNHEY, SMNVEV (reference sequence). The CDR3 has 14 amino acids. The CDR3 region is CASSQGSSYNEQFF. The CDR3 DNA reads TGTGCCAGCAGTCAGGGGAGCTCCTACAATGAGCAGTTCTTC.

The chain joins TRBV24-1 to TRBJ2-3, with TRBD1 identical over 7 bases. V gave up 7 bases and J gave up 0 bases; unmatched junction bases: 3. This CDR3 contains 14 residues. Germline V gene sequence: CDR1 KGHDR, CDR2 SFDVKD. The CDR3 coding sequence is TGTGCCACCAGGGAAGGGGGCAGCACAGATACGCAGTATTTT. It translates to CATREGGSTDTQYF.

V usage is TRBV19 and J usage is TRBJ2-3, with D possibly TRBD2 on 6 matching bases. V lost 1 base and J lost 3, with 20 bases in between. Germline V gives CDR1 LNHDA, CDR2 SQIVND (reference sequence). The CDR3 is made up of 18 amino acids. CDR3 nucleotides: TGTGCCAGTAGTATAGTCCCATTTGGCGGGATTAAGACAGATACGCAGTATTTT. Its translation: CASSIVPFGGIKTDTQYF. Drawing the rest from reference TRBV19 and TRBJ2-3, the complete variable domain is DGGITQSPKYLFRKEGQNVTLSCEQNLNHDAMYWYRQDPGQGLRLIYYSQIVNDFQKGDIAEGYSVSREKKESFPLTVTSAQKNPTAFYLCASSIVPFGGIKTDTQYFGPGTRLTVL.

CDR3 sequence reads: CATRKDGMNTEAFF. The CDR3 nucleotides are TGTGCCACCAGGAAGGACGGTATGAACACTGAAGCTTTCTTT. V gene TRBV24-1 combines with J gene TRBJ1-1; D gene unclear. Trimming stripped 7 bases from V and 0 bases from J, with 11 bases between. The CDR3 is made up of 14 amino acids. Germline CDR1 reads KGHDR; CDR2 reads SFDVKD.

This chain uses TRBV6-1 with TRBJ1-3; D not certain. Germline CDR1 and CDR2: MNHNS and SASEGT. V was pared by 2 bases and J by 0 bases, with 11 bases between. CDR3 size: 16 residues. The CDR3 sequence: CASSENYKSSGNTIYF. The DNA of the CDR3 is TGTGCCAGCAGTGAAAATTACAAGAGCTCTGGAAACACCATATATTTT.

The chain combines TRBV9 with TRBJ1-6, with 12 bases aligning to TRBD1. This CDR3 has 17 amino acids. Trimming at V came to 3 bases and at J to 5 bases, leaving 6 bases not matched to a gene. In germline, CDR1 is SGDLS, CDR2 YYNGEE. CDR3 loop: CASSGTGTGGDNSPLHF. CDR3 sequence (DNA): TGTGCCAGCAGCGGAACTGGGACAGGGGGCGATAATTCACCCCTCCACTTT.

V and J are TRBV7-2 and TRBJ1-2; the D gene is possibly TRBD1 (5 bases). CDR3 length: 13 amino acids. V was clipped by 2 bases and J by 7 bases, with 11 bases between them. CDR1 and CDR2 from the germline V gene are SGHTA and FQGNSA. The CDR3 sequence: CASSLQGSGGYTF. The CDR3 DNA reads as TGTGCCAGCAGCTTACAGGGATCGGGTGGCTACACCTTC.

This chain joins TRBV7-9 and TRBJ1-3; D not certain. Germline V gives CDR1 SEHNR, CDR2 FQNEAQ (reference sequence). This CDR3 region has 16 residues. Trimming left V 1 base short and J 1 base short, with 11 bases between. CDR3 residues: CASSLVARQSGNTIYF. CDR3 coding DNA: TGTGCCAGCAGCTTAGTCGCTAGGCAGTCTGGAAACACCATATATTTT.

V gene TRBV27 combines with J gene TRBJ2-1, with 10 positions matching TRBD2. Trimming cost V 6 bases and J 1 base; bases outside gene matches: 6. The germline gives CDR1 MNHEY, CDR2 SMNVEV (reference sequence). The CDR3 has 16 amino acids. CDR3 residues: CASRPSGSPSYNEQFF. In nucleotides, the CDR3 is TGTGCCAGCAGACCTAGCGGGAGCCCGTCCTACAATGAGCAGTTCTTC.

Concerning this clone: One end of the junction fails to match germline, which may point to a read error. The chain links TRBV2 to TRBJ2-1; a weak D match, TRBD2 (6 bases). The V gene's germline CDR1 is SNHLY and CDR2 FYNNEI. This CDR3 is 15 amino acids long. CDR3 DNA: TGTGTCAGCTATCCTGGGGGGAGCTCCTACAATGAGCAGTTCTTC. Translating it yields CVSYPGGSSYNEQFF.